The 32 T cell receptor beta chains below were found in one sample sequenced in a study of molecular identifiers for immune sequencing clone quantification. TCRdb reprocessed the PCR reads via MiXCR and lists one record per CDR3 protein. The sample yields about 640,000 distinct CDR3 sequences, just under 20% seen once. What was sequenced was naive CD8+ T cells from blood, with Jurkat cell RNA spiked in. Specified subset: FACS-sorted CD8+CD4-CCR7+CD45RA+ naive T cells. The receptors derive from a human donor in good health. Some libraries in this study had Jurkat cell RNA spiked in.

This clonotype came up many times. The V gene is TRBV2, the J gene TRBJ2-3; TRBD2 might be the D (5 bases). The germline CDR1 and CDR2 sequences are SNHLY and FYNNEI. The CDR3 is 18 amino acids. Between the trimmed V and J ends, which lost 2 bases and 2 bases, there was a span of 20 bases. Here the CDR3 reads CASSESRLSGLPTDTQYF. The CDR3 DNA follows: TGTGCCAGCAGTGAATCACGGCTGTCCGGACTTCCCACAGATACGCAGTATTTT.

The chain links TRBV3-1 to TRBJ1-4; 10 bases are shared with TRBD1. Germline V CDR1 and CDR2: LGHDT, YNNKEL (reference sequence). The CDR3 sequence is 15 residues long. The ends lost 1 base at V and 6 bases at J; junction bases unmatched: 2. In nucleotides, the CDR3 is TGTGCCAGCAGCCAAGCCGGGACAGGGGATGAAAAACTGTTTTTT. Amino acids: CASSQAGTGDEKLFF.

This clonotype was detected many times. The chain recombines TRBV9 with TRBJ2-3, with 9 bases lining up with TRBD2. J gave up 4 bases and V 2 bases, and 5 bases lay outside the gene matches. The CDR3 totals 15 residues. Per germline, CDR1 SGDLS and CDR2 YYNGEE. Written as DNA, the CDR3 is TGTGCCAGCAGCGTTAGCGGGAGCCCCGCAGATACGCAGTATTTT. It is translated as CASSVSGSPADTQYF.

This clonotype was observed a handful of times. The genes are TRBV27 and TRBJ2-7, with D perhaps TRBD1 or TRBD2 (5 bases each). CDR3 length equals 14 residues. Trimming pared 2 bases from V and 7 bases from J, leaving 15 bases between. Germline V gene sequence: CDR1 MNHEY, CDR2 SMNVEV (reference sequence). CDR3 nucleotide sequence: TGTGCCAGCAGTTTAATGCCTCGGGGACCTGAGCAGTACTTC. It is translated as CASSLMPRGPEQYF.

In its sample, this clonotype was seen many times. This chain joins TRBV20-1 and TRBJ2-1; possibly TRBD2 for D (5 bases). The CDR3 extends over 14 amino acids. The germline V and J ends were trimmed by 5 bases and 0 bases, with 11 bases remaining between them. Germline-derived CDR1 and CDR2 are DFQATT and SNEGSKA (reference sequence). This CDR3 is CSAPSSYSYNEQFF. CDR3 in DNA: TGCAGTGCTCCATCTAGCTACTCCTACAATGAGCAGTTCTTC.

There are a few counts of this clonotype. The rearrangement links TRBV27 to TRBJ2-2, with D tentatively TRBD2 (5 bases). The CDR3 sequence is 17 residues long. Germline V gives CDR1 MNHEY, CDR2 SMNVEV (reference sequence). The V gene lost 2 bases and the J gene lost 1 base, with 14 bases spanning the gap. CDR3 in DNA: TGTGCCAGCAGTTTAAACTTGCTAGCCCTGAACACCGGGGAGCTGTTTTTT. This encodes CASSLNLLALNTGELFF.

The J gene is TRBJ2-1, the V gene TRBV5-1; 8 nucleotides align to TRBD2. After removal of 1 base from V and 8 bases from J, the junction contained 5 bases not matched to a gene. Germline-derived CDR1 and CDR2 are SGHRS and YFSETQ. CDR3 length: 14 residues. The CDR3 region is CASSLYGRGDEQFF. In nucleotides, the CDR3 is TGCGCCAGCAGCTTGTACGGGAGGGGCGATGAGCAGTTCTTC. The full variable domain, its missing parts supplied by reference TRBV5-1 and TRBJ2-1, is KAGVTQTPRYLIKTRGQQVTLSCSPISGHRSVSWYQQTPGQGLQFLFEYFSETQRNKGNFPGRFSGRQFSNSRSEMNVSTLELGDSALYLCASSLYGRGDEQFFGPGTRLTVL.

As concerns this clonotype: A much larger clone sits a single nucleotide away, making a read error possible. The chain employs TRBV5-6 and TRBJ2-7; 9 bases are shared with TRBD2. Trimming removed 0 bases from V and 6 bases from J; junction bases left unmatched: 13. Germline V gene data show CDR1 as SGHDT and CDR2 as YYEEEE. The CDR3 spans 17 residues. CDR3 DNA sequence: TGTGCCAGCAGCTTGGTTAGGACTAGCGAGACTCCCCTCGAGCAGTACTTC. It translates to CASSLVRTSETPLEQYF.

This clonotype was recorded at least ten times. This chain uses TRBV2 with TRBJ1-2, with a possible D match to TRBD1 (5 bases). Looked up from germline, CDR1 is SNHLY and CDR2 is FYNNEI. The CDR3 loop spans 13 amino acids. Trimming removed 9 bases at V and 0 bases at J, with 11 bases between. The CDR3 region is CARTGEANYGYTF. CDR3 DNA: TGTGCCAGGACGGGGGAGGCTAACTATGGCTACACCTTC.

Turning to this clonotype: Sequence at one end of the junction differs from germline and may be a read error. The CDR3, as DNA: TGCGCCAGCAGCCCCCTGGACGGTATCTACGGGCAGTACTTC. Encoded protein: CASSPLDGIYGQYF. The chain employs TRBV5-1 and TRBJ2-7; D is uncertain. The germline CDR1 and CDR2 sequences are SGHRS and YFSETQ. CDR3 length equals 14 residues.

With respect to this clonotype: A junction boundary mismatches the germline segment, possibly from a read error. The V gene is TRBV15, the J gene TRBJ2-6; D gene ambiguous. The CDR3 loop spans 14 amino acids. Germline V CDR1 and CDR2: LNHNV, YYDKDF (reference sequence). DNA for the CDR3: TGTGCCACCAGCAGAGGTTCTAGAATGGACCCCCGCCGTTTC. Amino acids: CATSRGSRMDPRRF.

This clonotype appeared a few times. This chain connects TRBV5-1 to TRBJ2-1, with no clear D. Germline-derived CDR1 and CDR2 are SGHRS and YFSETQ. CDR3 size: 12 residues. V gave up 2 bases and J gave up 5 bases, with 5 bases separating them. Here the CDR3 reads CASSFSDNEQFF. For the CDR3, the DNA is TGCGCCAGCAGCTTTTCGGACAATGAGCAGTTCTTC. The full variable domain, completed using reference TRBV5-1 and TRBJ2-1, is KAGVTQTPRYLIKTRGQQVTLSCSPISGHRSVSWYQQTPGQGLQFLFEYFSETQRNKGNFPGRFSGRQFSNSRSEMNVSTLELGDSALYLCASSFSDNEQFFGPGTRLTVL.

Turning to this clonotype: This may be a read error: a much more frequent sequence differs by one nucleotide. The chain carries TRBV18 and TRBJ2-6, with D perhaps TRBD1 (5 bases). CDR3 length: 16 amino acids. Looked up from germline, CDR1 is KGHSH and CDR2 is LQKENI. In DNA, the CDR3 is TGTGCCGGCTCACCACCGGAAGGGGTTGGGGCCAACGTCCTGACTTTC. Translating it yields CAGSPPEGVGANVLTF.

This clonotype was recorded a few times. V is TRBV6-6 and J is TRBJ1-1; D call uncertain. The CDR3 totals 16 residues. The ends were cut back, 5 bases at V and 4 bases at J, with 20 bases in the middle. Germline values: CDR1 MNHNY, CDR2 SVGAGI (reference sequence). The CDR3 reads CASSRNHYSESTEAFF. The CDR3, as DNA: TGTGCCAGCAGTCGAAACCATTACAGCGAGAGCACTGAAGCTTTCTTT.

This clonotype appeared many times. The genes are TRBV5-1 and TRBJ2-5; a possible D gene is TRBD2 (6 bases). CDR3 length: 15 residues. Between the trimmed V and J ends, which lost 0 bases and 4 bases, there was a span of 13 bases. Germline V gene lookup returns CDR1 SGHRS and CDR2 YFSETQ. The CDR3 coding sequence is TGCGCCAGCAGCTTGGCCGGGGGAGGTGGAGAGACCCAGTACTTC. Translation: CASSLAGGGGETQYF.

This clonotype was observed a few times. This chain joins TRBV19 and TRBJ2-1; a weak D match, TRBD2 (5 bases). The germline CDR1 and CDR2 sequences are LNHDA and SQIVND (reference sequence). The CDR3 length is 12 residues. V dropped 4 bases and J dropped 7 bases, with 8 bases sitting between them. The CDR3 loop is CASSTRTNEQFF. DNA for the CDR3: TGTGCCAGTAGTACTCGGACTAATGAGCAGTTCTTC. Combining the CDR3 with reference TRBV19 and TRBJ2-1 gives the whole variable domain DGGITQSPKYLFRKEGQNVTLSCEQNLNHDAMYWYRQDPGQGLRLIYYSQIVNDFQKGDIAEGYSVSREKKESFPLTVTSAQKNPTAFYLCASSTRTNEQFFGPGTRLTVL.

This clonotype was observed many times. This chain connects TRBV6-2 or TRBV6-3 to TRBJ1-1, with D perhaps TRBD1 (5 bases). The length of the CDR3 is 15 residues. Germline V gives CDR1 MNHEY, CDR2 SVGEGT. Deletions cut 0 bases from V and 1 base from J, with 9 bases between. In DNA form, the CDR3 reads TGTGCCAGCAGTTACTCGACCGACAGGAACACTGAAGCTTTCTTT. It translates to CASSYSTDRNTEAFF.

A note on this clonotype: This sequence may be a read error, since a much larger clone differs from it by one base. The V gene is TRBV7-2, the J gene TRBJ2-7, with TRBD1 matching 9 bases. J lost 5 bases, V lost 1 base, and 3 bases had no gene match. Germline CDR1 is SGHTA and CDR2 is FQGNSA. The CDR3 runs 14 residues. CDR3 in DNA: TGTACCAGCAGCTTAGAGGGACAGGGTGACGAGCAGTACTTC. Protein product: CTSSLEGQGDEQYF.

This clonotype was found a few times. The rearrangement links TRBV27 to TRBJ2-5, with a tentative D call TRBD1 (6 bases). Deletions cut 5 bases from V and 5 bases from J, with 21 bases between. CDR3 length: 16 residues. Looked up from germline, CDR1 is MNHEY and CDR2 is SMNVEV (reference sequence). CDR3 sequence reads: CASSTLTSSGVETQYF. The DNA of the CDR3 is TGTGCCAGCAGTACACTGACATCCTCAGGGGTTGAGACCCAGTACTTC.

This clonotype was picked up many times. The chain carries TRBV7-6 and TRBJ2-3, with 7 bases that match TRBD1. The ends lost 5 bases at V and 2 bases at J; junction bases unmatched: 7. The CDR3 sequence is 15 residues long. Germline CDR1 is SGHVS and CDR2 is FNYEAQ. The DNA for the CDR3 is TGTGCCAGCAGCACGGGGACAGACCCCACAGATACGCAGTATTTT. Translating gives CASSTGTDPTDTQYF.

This clonotype appeared a few times. The chain has TRBV19 and TRBJ1-1; D is uncertain. This CDR3 spans 13 amino acids. Trimming took off 3 bases at V and 1 base at J, with 6 bases between the two ends. Per the germline V gene, CDR1 is LNHDA and CDR2 is SQIVND (reference sequence). CDR3: CASSMVTNTEAFF. CDR3 DNA: TGTGCCAGTAGTATGGTCACGAACACTGAAGCTTTCTTT.

At least ten counts were recorded for this clonotype. This chain links TRBV2 with TRBJ2-3, with D uncertain. This CDR3 spans 13 amino acids. Germline V gene data show CDR1 as SNHLY and CDR2 as FYNNEI. The V end lost 3 bases, the J end lost 1 base, and 5 bases lay between the germline ends. CDR3 sequence: CASSDARTDTQYF. In DNA, the CDR3 is TGTGCCAGCAGTGACGCCCGCACAGATACGCAGTATTTT.

At least ten counts were recorded for this clonotype. The chain is built from TRBV13 and TRBJ2-6; the D is unclear. The germline V gene encodes CDR1 PRHDT and CDR2 FYEKMQ (reference sequence). The V gene lost 4 bases and the J gene lost 0 bases, with 22 bases spanning the gap. There are 20 residues in the CDR3. The CDR3 loop is CASSSAGVQIISSGANVLTF. DNA of the CDR3: TGTGCCAGCAGCTCTGCCGGAGTGCAGATTATCAGCTCTGGGGCCAACGTCCTGACTTTC.

This clonotype was recorded many times. V gene TRBV20-1 combines with J gene TRBJ2-5; no reliable D call. The V gene lost 6 bases and the J gene lost 0 bases, with 11 bases spanning the gap. This CDR3 has 13 residues. Germline CDR1 DFQATT, CDR2 SNEGSKA (reference sequence). CDR3 sequence reads: CSAKYTYQETQYF. Written as DNA, the CDR3 is TGCAGTGCAAAGTACACGTACCAAGAGACCCAGTACTTC.

In this sample, this clonotype turned up many times. The genes are TRBV12-3 or TRBV12-4 and TRBJ1-1; D remains ambiguous. V was clipped by 5 bases and J by 0 bases, with 13 bases between them. The CDR3 totals 15 residues. CDR3 sequence (DNA): TGTGCCAGCAGTCCCTTTGACACGCTGAACACTGAAGCTTTCTTT. It codes for CASSPFDTLNTEAFF.

Ten or more counts support this clonotype. The J gene is TRBJ2-2, the V gene TRBV7-6; the match to TRBD2 covers 8 bases. This CDR3 contains 16 residues. J gave up 2 bases and V 4 bases, and 6 bases lay outside the gene matches. Germline CDR1 reads SGHVS; CDR2 reads FNYEAQ. CDR3: CASSSISGKNTGELFF. The CDR3 DNA sequence: TGTGCCAGCAGCTCCATTAGCGGGAAAAACACCGGGGAGCTGTTTTTT. The full variable domain, in which reference TRBV7-6 and TRBJ2-2 provide the parts outside the CDR3, is GAGVSQSPRYKVTKRGQDVALRCDPISGHVSLYWYRQALGQGPEFLTYFNYEAQQDKSGLPNDRFSAERPEGSISTLTIQRTEQRDSAMYRCASSSISGKNTGELFFGEGSRLTVL.

Regarding this clonotype: With a much larger clone just one base away, this may be a read error. The chain is built from TRBV28 and TRBJ1-5; the D is unclear. Per the germline V gene, CDR1 is MDHEN and CDR2 is SYDVKM. The CDR3 has 14 residues. The CDR3 sequence: CASGFRAGNQPQHF. The CDR3 DNA follows: TGTGCCAGCGGTTTTAGGGCAGGTAATCAGCCCCAGCATTTT.

This clonotype was seen many times. J is TRBJ2-3 and V is TRBV30; D gene unclear. CDR1 and CDR2 (germline): GTSNPN, SVGIG (reference sequence). The CDR3 is 13 residues long. V shed 5 bases and J shed 2 bases, with 11 bases lying between them. The CDR3 region has the DNA TGTGCCTGGTACTTCAAACTCACAGATACGCAGTATTTT. Residues: CAWYFKLTDTQYF.

With regard to this clonotype: This may be a read error, as it is one base from a much larger clone. V is TRBV30 and J is TRBJ2-7; 8 bases fit TRBD1. The germline gives CDR1 GTSNPN, CDR2 SVGIG (reference sequence). The CDR3 covers 17 residues. After removal of 4 bases from V and 5 bases from J, the junction contained 19 bases not matched to a gene. CDR3 loop: CAWNRGQGAHPVDEQYF. In DNA form, the CDR3 reads TGTGCCTGGAACCGCGGGCAGGGGGCGCACCCTGTGGACGAGCAGTACTTC.

This clonotype occurred once. The chain combines TRBV6-5 with TRBJ2-5, with 7 bases that match TRBD1. The trim removed 10 bases at V and 6 bases at J, leaving 5 bases unmatched. CDR1 and CDR2 from the germline V gene are MNHEY and SVGAGI. The CDR3 is 11 residues long. Here the CDR3 DNA reads TGTGCCACCGGGACAGCCAAGACCCAGTACTTC. The encoded protein is CATGTAKTQYF.

Ten or more counts support this clonotype. This chain links TRBV9 with TRBJ2-7; 9 bases agree with TRBD2. This CDR3 is 15 amino acids long. V lost 0 bases and J lost 4; bases outside the gene matches: 5. Germline V lookup: CDR1 SGDLS, CDR2 YYNGEE. The CDR3, as DNA: TGTGCCAGCAGCGTAGCTAGCGGGGAGGAATACGAGCAGTACTTC. Encoded protein: CASSVASGEEYEQYF.

This clonotype was detected only a few times. This chain links TRBV13 with TRBJ2-2; 10 nucleotides align to TRBD1. The V segment lost 6 bases and the J segment 8 bases; nucleotides outside the gene matches: 9. In germline, CDR1 is PRHDT, CDR2 FYEKMQ (reference sequence). The CDR3 is made up of 15 amino acids. The CDR3 region has the DNA TGTGCCAGCAGTCAAACCGGGACAGGGGTTGGGGAGCTGTTTTTT. Translation gives CASSQTGTGVGELFF.